Here is one T cell receptor (beta chain) with its context. Per the original data handling: It was from reference gene primer amplification that nucleated cell counts were estimated. Using immunoSEQ multiplex PCR, the repertoire was profiled, and TCRdb retains in-frame clones only, with some absent. That table supplies the V and J calls and clone size; D and trimming were determined from the DNA. The table shows around 28,000 clones, with around 85% occurring only once. Seattle researchers signed up patients amid active infection and tracked them longitudinally. This record belongs to a study of blood T cell repertoires in COVID-19. Study-wide context: The study drew acute and convalescent COVID-19 samples from the United States, Italy and Spain. The cDNA or gDNA used as material had been derived from T cells, B-cell-depleted T cells, or PBMCs.

Input material: peripheral blood. The sequence derives from a woman of 80 years or more with COVID-19, enrolled during active disease.

The DNA for the CDR3 is TGTGCCAGCAGTTTACGGGAAGAGACCCAGTACTTC. This encodes CASSLREETQYF. This sequence joins TRBV12-3 or TRBV12-4 and TRBJ2-5, with D uncertain. This CDR3 is built from 12 residues. Trimming stripped 2 bases from V and 3 bases from J, with 4 bases between.